This T cell receptor beta chain was recorded in a study of technical replicates of blood from a handful of donors (dated by TCRdb to about 2017). The library was obtained by the immunoSEQ multiplex PCR assay. What TCRdb holds here is the immuneACCESS table cut down to in-frame rearrangements. Part of the clones is not present; checked against another copy, under half of the missing clones reflect an unresolved V gene, and the others are unexplained. In all, the sample holds about 76,000 clones, and approximately 94% of those were seen once. 0.39% of the sample is in the top ten clones. The germline V gene supplies CDR1 MGHRA and CDR2 YSYEKL. The CDR3 contains 15 residues, cysteine and phenylalanine counted. Only the CDR3 part of the read is kept: 45 bases, read in frame from the first base. The junction carries 15 bases between V and J, which are trimmed by 2 bases and 5 bases respectively. Remarks on this clone: Its antigen specificity is not known. Base qualities are not recorded, but no much larger clone differs from it by a single base.

Sample: T cells isolated from PBMCs. The V and J genes are TRBV4-1 and TRBJ1-1, with the D gene uncertain. The TCR was taken from a human donor in good health. The CDR3 has the sequence CASSQLGVRRTEAFF. The DNA is as follows: TGCGCCAGCAGCCAACTGGGAGTTAGGAGGACTGAAGCTTTCTTT.